The TCR beta chain under discussion was sequenced for a study of post-analysis software for immune sequencing data. About this clonotype: Its specificity is not known.

Broader study findings: A few TRBV segments, TRBV5-6, TRBV5-1 and TRBV20-1 among them, were found more frequent in patients than controls.

The germline V and J ends were trimmed by 3 bases and 4 bases, with 10 bases remaining between them. CDR1 is LGHNA, CDR2 YNFKEQ, per germline. There are 13 residues in the CDR3. TCR beta cDNA libraries had unique molecular identifiers. TCRdb reanalysed the PCR reads using MiXCR and keeps one entry per CDR3 protein. The sample shows under 650,000 distinct CDR3 sequences, roughly 47% of them seen only once. This sequence originates from a girl aged 5-17 years with multiple sclerosis. This chain uses TRBV4-2 with TRBJ2-7; tentative D call: TRBD2 (5 bases). Sequenced: blood. The chain's CDR3 is CASSQWSGYEQYF. CDR3 coding DNA: TGTGCCAGCAGCCAGTGGTCGGGATACGAGCAGTACTTC.